This is a list of T cell receptor beta chains from one sample in a study of spatial heterogeneity in lung cancer. In TCRdb, the 5' RACE reads were re-called with MiXCR into one record per CDR3 protein. The table has around 120,000 distinct CDR3 sequences, more than 9% seen once. Material: PBMCs, obtained at follow-up. Receptors were obtained from a male donor with early-stage non-small cell lung cancer. CDR3s include the opening cysteine and the closing phenylalanine or tryptophan. The D gene is left open where the match is weak. The size entry is marked missing in some rows and otherwise reads once, few, many or a size class.

clone size	V gene	J gene	D gene	CDR3 DNA	CDR3 protein
NA	TRBV28	TRBJ1-5	TRBD1	TGTGCCAGCAGTCAGAACAGGGGATATGGCAATCAGCCCCAGCATTTT	CASSQNRGYGNQPQHF
NA	TRBV12-3/TRBV12-4	TRBJ1-3	NA	TGTGCCAGCAGTTTTGGCTCTCGAAACACCATATATTTT	CASSFGSRNTIYF
NA	TRBV12-3/TRBV12-4	TRBJ2-7	TRBD1	TGTGCCAGCAGTACAGGGGGAGATCCCTACGAGCAGTACTTC	CASSTGGDPYEQYF
many	TRBV29-1	TRBJ2-3	NA	TGCAGCGTAAGACCGGGGGTGACCTCCTCAGATACGCAGTATTTT	CSVRPGVTSSDTQYF
few	TRBV29-1	TRBJ2-7	TRBD1	TGCAGCGTTGGACAGGGGGCGCAGAAAAAGGACGAGCAGTACTTC	CSVGQGAQKKDEQYF
few	TRBV5-1	TRBJ2-7	TRBD1	TGCGCCAGCAGCCGGACAGGGTCCTCGGTCCGCTTGAAAAACCAACTTTACGAGCAGTACTTC	CASSRTGSSVRLKNQLYEQYF
few	TRBV4-1	TRBJ2-1	TRBD2	TGCGCCAGCAGCCAAACCTCGACTAGCAGTAATGAGCAGTTCTTC	CASSQTSTSSNEQFF
many	TRBV28	TRBJ1-1	NA	TGTGCCAGCAGTTTTCAGGGTCAGAACACTGAAGCTTTCTTT	CASSFQGQNTEAFF
few	TRBV27	TRBJ1-2	NA	TGTGCCAGCAGTCCCTCGACCGGGAAAACGAGTGGCTACACCTTC	CASSPSTGKTSGYTF
many	TRBV4-2	TRBJ2-2	TRBD2	TGTGCCAGCAGTGGCTCGGCTAGCGGGGGGGCGAGCACCGGGGAGCTGTTTTTT	CASSGSASGGASTGELFF
few	TRBV4-3	TRBJ2-5	TRBD2	TGCGCCAGCAGCCAAGTATTAGCGGGGGGCCAAGAGACCCAGTACTTC	CASSQVLAGGQETQYF
NA	TRBV7-9	TRBJ2-7	TRBD1	TGTGCCAGCAGCCCCCCCGGACAGGGTACGCAGTACTTC	CASSPPGQGTQYF
NA	TRBV7-9	TRBJ2-7	NA	TGTGCCAGCCGGCGGGGCCTTAACGAGCAGTACTTC	CASRRGLNEQYF
NA	TRBV7-2	TRBJ2-7	NA	TGTGCCAGCAGCTCGGACAGACCGGGTTACGAGCAGTACTTC	CASSSDRPGYEQYF
few	TRBV20-1	TRBJ2-7	NA	TGCAGTGTGGACGGTCTACACGAGCAGTACTTC	CSVDGLHEQYF
many	TRBV20-1	TRBJ2-1	NA	TGCAGTGCTGGTGTGGAGCAGTTCTTC	CSAGVEQFF
many	TRBV20-1	TRBJ1-2	NA	TGCAGTGCTCCCACGGACGGGACGTCCGGCTACACCTTC	CSAPTDGTSGYTF
NA	TRBV30	TRBJ2-2	TRBD1	TGTGCCTGGAGAAGACAGGGAATCCGCGGGGAGCTGTTTTTT	CAWRRQGIRGELFF
NA	TRBV20-1	TRBJ2-7	TRBD2	TGCAGTGCTGATCCGGGACTAGCGGGGGGCGAGCAGTACTTC	CSADPGLAGGEQYF
many	TRBV4-1	TRBJ2-3	NA	TGCGCCAGCAGCCTCCAGAACGATAAAGATACGCAGTATTTT	CASSLQNDKDTQYF
few	TRBV6-2/TRBV6-3	TRBJ2-2	NA	TGTGCCAGCAGTTACTCGGGGAACACCGGGGAGCTGTTTTTT	CASSYSGNTGELFF
few	TRBV6-5	TRBJ2-1	TRBD2	TGTGCCAGCAGCCAAAGCGGGGGGGCCGTAAATGAGCAGTTCTTC	CASSQSGGAVNEQFF
NA	TRBV6-4	TRBJ1-5	NA	TGTGCCAGCAGTGACCCAAGACGAAGGTGGGGCAATCAGCCCCAGCATTTT	CASSDPRRRWGNQPQHF
NA	TRBV5-1	TRBJ2-7	TRBD1	TGCGCCAGCAGCCTCGGACAGGGGGCATCCGAGCAGTACTTC	CASSLGQGASEQYF
NA	TRBV20-1	TRBJ1-2	NA	TGCAGTGCTAGTCGGGACACAAAGGGCGGCTACACCTTC	CSASRDTKGGYTF
many	TRBV10-3	TRBJ2-2	TRBD2	TGTGCCATCAGTGAGTCGAGACTAGCGGGGGGAGACACCGGGGAGCTGTTTTTT	CAISESRLAGGDTGELFF
NA	TRBV7-6	TRBJ2-7	NA	TGTGCCAGCAGCTTAGGGCAGGACTCCTACGAGCAGTACTTC	CASSLGQDSYEQYF
few	TRBV27	TRBJ2-6	TRBD1	TGTGCCAGCAGTTTAATGGGCAACAGGGGAATAGCCAACGTCCTGACTTTC	CASSLMGNRGIANVLTF
NA	TRBV19	TRBJ2-5	NA	TGTGCCAGTAGTGCCCATCAGACCCAGTACTTC	CASSAHQTQYF
few	TRBV6-2/TRBV6-3	TRBJ1-1	NA	TGTGCCAGCAGTTACTCGATTTCGAACACTGAAGCTTTCTTT	CASSYSISNTEAFF
many	TRBV4-3	TRBJ1-2	NA	TGCGCCAGCAGCCAAGATCTTGGGGCTACAGGGAGAGGCTACACCTTC	CASSQDLGATGRGYTF
few	TRBV6-2/TRBV6-3	TRBJ2-7	TRBD1	TGTGCCAGCAGTTACGCCGGGACAGGGCCAGGAGGAATTGCCTACGAGCAGTACTTC	CASSYAGTGPGGIAYEQYF
few	TRBV29-1	TRBJ2-5	NA	TGCAGCGTTGCGTTTGGGCAGAAAGAGACCCAGTACTTC	CSVAFGQKETQYF
few	TRBV7-7	TRBJ1-4	NA	TGTGCTAGCAGCGAAGGGAGAGGTGATAATGAAAAACTGTTTTTT	CASSEGRGDNEKLFF
few	TRBV20-1	TRBJ2-5	NA	TGCAGTGCTAGAGTGGCACGGCTCGAGACCCAGTACTTC	CSARVARLETQYF
many	TRBV28	TRBJ2-5	NA	TGTGCCAGCAGTTCAAGGACGATAAAGACCCAGTACTTC	CASSSRTIKTQYF